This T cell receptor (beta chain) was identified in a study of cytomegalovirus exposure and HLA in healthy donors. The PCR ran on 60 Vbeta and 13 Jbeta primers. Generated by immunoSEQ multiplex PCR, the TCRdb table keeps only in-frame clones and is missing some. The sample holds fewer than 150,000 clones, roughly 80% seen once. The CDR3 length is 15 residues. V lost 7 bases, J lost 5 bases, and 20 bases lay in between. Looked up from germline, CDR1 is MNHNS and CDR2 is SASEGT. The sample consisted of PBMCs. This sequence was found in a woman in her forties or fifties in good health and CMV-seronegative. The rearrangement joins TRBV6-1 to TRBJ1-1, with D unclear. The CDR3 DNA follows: TGTGCCAGCACTTGGGAGGGAGAAGTGGGGACTGAAGCTTTCTTT. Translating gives CASTWEGEVGTEAFF.